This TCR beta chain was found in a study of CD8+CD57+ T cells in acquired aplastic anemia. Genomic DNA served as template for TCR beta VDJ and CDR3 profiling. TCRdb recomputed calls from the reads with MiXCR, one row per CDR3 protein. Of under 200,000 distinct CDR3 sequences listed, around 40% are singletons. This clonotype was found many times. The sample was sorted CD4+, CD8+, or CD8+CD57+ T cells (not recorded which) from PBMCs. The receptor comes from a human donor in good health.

The CDR3: CSARNLGQGAGSNTGELFF. In nucleotides, the CDR3 is TGCAGTGCTAGAAACCTCGGACAGGGAGCGGGGTCGAACACCGGGGAGCTGTTTTTT. The chain has TRBV20-1 and TRBJ2-2, with a possible D match to TRBD1 (8 bases). The CDR3 consists of 19 residues. Germline V gene data show CDR1 as DFQATT and CDR2 as SNEGSKA (reference sequence). V was trimmed by 2 bases and J by 0 bases, leaving 22 bases between them.